The 25 T cell receptor beta chains below were found in one sample sequenced in a study of blood T cells in healthy people across ages. The use of a sample-barcoded 5' primer and a J-beta primer mix characterized a second PCR of about 6 to 12 cycles. TCRdb itself ran the 5' RACE reads through MiXCR, one entry per CDR3 protein. The table records around 1,900,000 distinct CDR3 sequences, about two fifths of them present only once. Sequenced input: blood. Receptors were obtained from a human donor in good health.

This chain links TRBV4-2 with TRBJ2-7, with 7 bases identical to TRBD1. The CDR3 is 13 amino acids. The ends lost 4 bases at V and 7 bases at J; junction bases unmatched: 7. The germline V gene encodes CDR1 LGHNA and CDR2 YNFKEQ. The CDR3 sequence: CASSPTGTGEQYF. The CDR3 DNA is TGTGCCAGCAGCCCGACAGGGACGGGGGAGCAGTACTTC.

Ten or more counts support this clonotype. DNA for the CDR3: TGTGCCAGCAGCTCCCGGACAGGACACGGCGAGCAGTACTTC. Translated, it gives CASSSRTGHGEQYF. J is TRBJ2-7 and V is TRBV2; 7 bases line up with TRBD1. V shed 6 bases and J 6 bases; nucleotides not matched to a gene: 11. Germline loops: CDR1 SNHLY, CDR2 FYNNEI. This CDR3 is 14 amino acids long.

This clonotype appeared many times. This chain connects TRBV29-1 to TRBJ2-6; 9 bases align to TRBD1. After removal of 5 bases from V and 0 bases from J, the junction contained 2 bases not matched to a gene. In germline, CDR1 is SQVTM, CDR2 ANQGSEA. The CDR3 totals 15 residues. For the CDR3, the DNA is TGCAGCGTTTGGGACAGGGCCTCTGGGGCCAACGTCCTGACTTTC. Amino acid sequence: CSVWDRASGANVLTF.

This clonotype has a handful of counts. The J gene is TRBJ1-4, the V gene TRBV5-1; D is perhaps TRBD1 (5 bases). CDR1 and CDR2 (germline): SGHRS, YFSETQ. V lost 2 bases to trimming and J lost 2 bases, with 10 bases between them. The CDR3 loop spans 15 amino acids. DNA for the CDR3: TGCGCCAGCAGCTTTGATGGGACGACTAATGAAAAACTGTTTTTT. This gives the protein CASSFDGTTNEKLFF.

The chain uses TRBV18 and TRBJ2-3, with D unclear. Trimming took 5 bases from V and 0 from J, leaving 6 bases between them. This CDR3 is 13 amino acids long. Germline CDR1 reads KGHSH; CDR2 reads LQKENI. The CDR3 region is CASSESSTDTQYF. The DNA of the CDR3 is TGTGCCAGCTCAGAGTCCAGCACAGATACGCAGTATTTT.

This sequence joins TRBV29-1 and TRBJ2-1, with TRBD2 identical over 7 bases. CDR1 and CDR2 (germline): SQVTM, ANQGSEA. V lost 2 bases, J lost 8 bases, and 12 bases stayed unmatched. CDR3 size: 15 residues. The CDR3 loop reads CSVERQPTGRDEQFF. The CDR3 nucleotides are TGCAGCGTTGAAAGGCAGCCTACGGGGAGGGATGAGCAGTTCTTC.

This clonotype was picked up a small number of times. This chain uses TRBV11-1 with TRBJ1-1; D perhaps matches TRBD1 (6 bases). The ends were cut back, 7 bases at V and 1 base at J, with 13 bases in the middle. The CDR3 has 14 amino acids. CDR1 is SGHAT and CDR2 is FQDESV in the germline V gene (reference sequence). CDR3 DNA: TGTGCCAGCACCCAGGGGAGGGGGAACACTGAAGCTTTCTTT. Residues: CASTQGRGNTEAFF.

This sequence joins TRBV20-1 and TRBJ1-1; 11 bases map to TRBD1. The CDR3 has 18 amino acids. Germline CDR1 reads DFQATT; CDR2 reads SNEGSKA (reference sequence). The V gene end was trimmed by 3 bases and the J gene end by 3 bases; junction bases not matched to a gene: 15. In DNA, the CDR3 is TGCAGTGCTAGCCCGGGGGACAGGGGGATGATTAGGGACACTGAAGCTTTCTTT. It is translated as CSASPGDRGMIRDTEAFF.

This clonotype was found a few times. The chain carries TRBV20-1 and TRBJ2-5; D not resolved. CDR3 length: 14 amino acids. The germline V gene encodes CDR1 DFQATT and CDR2 SNEGSKA (reference sequence). The germline V and J ends were trimmed by 0 bases and 0 bases, with 8 bases remaining between them. The CDR3: CSAREDEYQETQYF. DNA of the CDR3: TGCAGTGCTAGAGAGGACGAGTACCAAGAGACCCAGTACTTC.

This clonotype was picked up many times. The V call is TRBV4-1, the J call TRBJ2-1, with 12 nucleotides matching TRBD2. The V gene's germline CDR1 is MGHRA and CDR2 YSYEKL. After removal of 4 bases from V and 7 bases from J, the junction contained 5 bases not matched to a gene. The CDR3 consists of 15 residues. Here the CDR3 DNA reads TGCGCCAGCAGCCCTAGCGGGGGGGCGGGAAATGAGCAGTTCTTC. The encoded protein is CASSPSGGAGNEQFF.

The chain uses TRBV5-1 and TRBJ2-5; tentatively, D is TRBD2 (6 bases). Deletions cut 4 bases from V and 5 bases from J, with 18 bases between. The CDR3 covers 15 residues. Germline V gives CDR1 SGHRS, CDR2 YFSETQ. The CDR3 loop is CASSTLGTGRETQYF. Written as DNA, the CDR3 is TGCGCCAGCAGCACGTTGGGGACTGGGCGGGAGACCCAGTACTTC.

CDR3 sequence reads: CASRRDNSKLPNYGYTF. The DNA of the CDR3 is TGTGCCAGCAGAAGGGACAACTCCAAGCTGCCTAACTATGGCTACACCTTC. The V gene is TRBV6-1, the J gene TRBJ1-2; a possible D gene is TRBD1 (6 bases). The length of the CDR3 is 17 residues. The V gene's germline CDR1 is MNHNS and CDR2 SASEGT. The V end was cut by 6 bases, the J end by 0 bases, with 20 bases between.

V is TRBV7-2 and J is TRBJ2-5; perhaps TRBD2 as D (6 bases). The CDR3 is made up of 13 amino acids. Deletions cut 7 bases from V and 2 bases from J, with 11 bases between. The germline V gene has CDR1 SGHTA and CDR2 FQGNSA. CDR3 sequence reads: CASTIAVQETQYF. The CDR3 DNA follows: TGTGCCAGCACCATAGCGGTTCAAGAGACCCAGTACTTC.

This clonotype was detected only a few times. The chain combines TRBV25-1 with TRBJ2-1; no clear D. Germline V CDR1 and CDR2: MGHDK, SYGVNS. V was cut by 2 bases and J by 5 bases, with 7 bases left in between. CDR3 length equals 13 residues. CDR3 loop: CASSEVPDNEQFF. The DNA of the CDR3 is TGTGCCAGCAGTGAAGTCCCCGACAATGAGCAGTTCTTC.

The chain recombines TRBV14 with TRBJ2-1, with 7 positions matching TRBD1. Germline V CDR1 and CDR2: SGHDN, FVKESK. The CDR3 length is 14 residues. J gave up 13 bases and V 7 bases, and 16 bases lay outside the gene matches. The DNA of the CDR3 is TGTGCCAGCAAGGATGGGACAGCCCAAGAGACCCAGTTCTTC. Translating gives CASKDGTAQETQFF.

Only a few counts were recorded for this clonotype. This rearrangement joins TRBV19 to TRBJ2-5; D possibly uses TRBD1 or TRBD2 (7 bases each). CDR3 size: 16 residues. Germline V CDR1 and CDR2: LNHDA, SQIVND (reference sequence). With 3 bases removed from V and 2 bases from J, the gap between germline ends came to 16 bases. The DNA of the CDR3 is TGTGCCAGTAGTATCGGGGGGACAGTCAATCAAGAGACCCAGTACTTC. Translation gives CASSIGGTVNQETQYF.

This clonotype was picked up a small number of times. The chain carries TRBV7-9 and TRBJ1-2; D unresolved. Germline V gene sequence: CDR1 SEHNR, CDR2 FQNEAQ (reference sequence). Trimming pared 2 bases from V and 7 bases from J, leaving 8 bases between. The CDR3 is 12 residues long. The CDR3 loop is CASSLRSGGYTF. CDR3 sequence (DNA): TGTGCCAGCAGCTTACGGAGTGGTGGCTACACCTTC.

This clonotype came up a few times. The chain employs TRBV4-2 and TRBJ1-4; TRBD1 might be the D (6 bases). Germline V gene data show CDR1 as LGHNA and CDR2 as YNFKEQ. This CDR3 comprises 13 residues. Trimming shortened V by 7 bases and J by 7 bases, and 13 bases separated the two germline ends. CDR3 in DNA: TGTGCCAGCATGAGGGGGGTCGGTGAAAAACTGTTTTTT. This codes for CASMRGVGEKLFF.

This clonotype was seen only a few times. The genes are TRBV4-2 and TRBJ2-1; 11 bases fit TRBD2. V gave up 4 bases and J gave up 5 bases; unmatched junction bases: 16. Germline CDR1 is LGHNA and CDR2 is YNFKEQ. This CDR3 region has 19 residues. CDR3 nucleotides: TGTGCCAGCAGCCCGTCGACTAGCGGGGTTGTAAAGGTTGACAATGAGCAGTTCTTC. As protein: CASSPSTSGVVKVDNEQFF.

The V call is TRBV20-1, the J call TRBJ2-5; D is perhaps TRBD2 (6 bases). Germline V gene lookup returns CDR1 DFQATT and CDR2 SNEGSKA (reference sequence). This CDR3 spans 14 amino acids. The V end was cut by 0 bases, the J end by 5 bases, with 13 bases between. The CDR3 loop reads CSAREAGTWETQYF. The CDR3 coding sequence is TGCAGTGCTAGAGAGGCGGGGACTTGGGAGACCCAGTACTTC.

This clonotype has a count of ten or more. The chain links TRBV7-9 to TRBJ2-7; 7 bases map to TRBD1. The V segment lost 1 base and the J segment 3 bases; nucleotides outside the gene matches: 3. This CDR3 has 14 amino acids. Germline V gives CDR1 SEHNR, CDR2 FQNEAQ (reference sequence). CDR3 DNA: TGTGCCAGCAGCTTAGTAGGGGGCTTCTACGAGCAGTACTTC. Residues: CASSLVGGFYEQYF.

About this clonotype: This may stem from a read error, because a much larger clone lies one nucleotide away. The CDR3 DNA is TGCAGCGTTGAAGGTCAACTGAGCTCCTACGAGCAGTACTTC. This encodes CSVEGQLSSYEQYF. This chain joins TRBV29-1 and TRBJ2-7; D remains ambiguous. In germline, CDR1 is SQVTM, CDR2 ANQGSEA. Trimming left V 1 base short and J 0 bases short, with 10 bases between. The CDR3 is 14 residues long.

V and J are TRBV20-1 and TRBJ1-1, with D unresolved. The CDR3 totals 14 residues. Germline V CDR1 and CDR2: DFQATT, SNEGSKA (reference sequence). The V end lost 4 bases, the J end lost 1 base, and 13 bases lay between the germline ends. CDR3 sequence: CSATIPAGNTEAFF. CDR3 coding DNA: TGCAGTGCTACCATTCCGGCAGGGAACACTGAAGCTTTCTTT.

This chain uses TRBV28 with TRBJ1-5, with a possible D match to TRBD1 (5 bases). Trimming took off 5 bases at V and 0 bases at J, with 11 bases between the two ends. The CDR3 length is 15 residues. The germline CDR1 and CDR2 sequences are MDHEN and SYDVKM. CDR3 in amino acids: CASSRQSNSNQPQHF. In DNA, the CDR3 is TGTGCCAGCAGTAGACAGTCTAATAGCAATCAGCCCCAGCATTTT.

This chain joins TRBV20-1 and TRBJ2-5; 7 bases are shared with TRBD2. Germline CDR1 reads DFQATT; CDR2 reads SNEGSKA (reference sequence). Trimming took 0 bases from V and 2 from J; bases not matched to a gene: 3. This CDR3 comprises 14 residues. CDR3 loop: CSARETLAQETQYF. The DNA for the CDR3 is TGCAGTGCTAGAGAGACACTAGCGCAAGAGACCCAGTACTTC.